This T cell receptor (beta chain) stems from a study of Ad26.COV2.S vaccination and SARS-CoV-2 variants. This CDR3 contains 15 residues. Germline CDR1 and CDR2: KGHSH and LQKENI. The J segment lost 4 bases and the V segment lost 2 bases, leaving 7 bases of the junction unmatched. Treatment specified: some 20 received Ad26.COV2.S at low or high dose, single or two shots; five or six received placebo; per-sample allocation not given. Sample collection was performed on day 63 after the first vaccine or placebo injection. Generated by immunoSEQ multiplex PCR, the TCRdb table keeps only in-frame clones and is missing some. The sample has 350,000 to 400,000 clones; about 88% are singletons.

The sequences come from peripheral blood, collected in a trial of Ad26.COV2.S vaccine versus placebo. The rearrangement uses TRBV18 and TRBJ2-5; TRBD1 agrees at 7 bases. This receptor was identified in a person between 18 and 65 years old who received the Ad26.COV2.S COVID-19 vaccine or a placebo. This CDR3 is CASSPVGTERETQYF. The CDR3 DNA sequence: TGTGCCAGCTCACCAGTTGGGACAGAAAGAGAGACCCAGTACTTC.